This TCR beta chain was documented in a study of blood T cell repertoires in COVID-19. Libraries were prepared by immunoSEQ multiplex PCR; TCRdb keeps only in-frame clonotypes and omits some of them. The repertoire has 200,000 to 250,000 clones, approximately 87% of them found once; the top ten carry 2.2%. CDR1 is LNHDA and CDR2 is SQIVND in the germline V gene (reference sequence). Trimming pared 3 bases from V and 2 bases from J, leaving 18 bases between. This CDR3 is 17 amino acids long. The sample consisted of peripheral blood. The receptor was isolated from a woman aged 50 to 65 with acute or convalescent COVID-19. This chain connects TRBV19 to TRBJ2-3, with D possibly TRBD1 on 6 matching bases. CDR3 residues: CASSIVGYRADTDTQYF. The CDR3 DNA reads as TGTGCCAGTAGTATTGTAGGATACAGGGCAGACACAGATACGCAGTATTTT. Variable domain in full (rest from reference TRBV19 and TRBJ2-3): DGGITQSPKYLFRKEGQNVTLSCEQNLNHDAMYWYRQDPGQGLRLIYYSQIVNDFQKGDIAEGYSVSREKKESFPLTVTSAQKNPTAFYLCASSIVGYRADTDTQYFGPGTRLTVL.